The present T cell receptor (beta chain) was sequenced within a study of blood T cell repertoires in COVID-19. About the research overall: Samples representing acute and convalescent COVID-19 were sourced from the United States, Italy and Spain. The cDNA or gDNA used as material had been derived from T cells, B-cell-depleted T cells, or PBMCs.

Authors' data handling: Amplification of reference gene primers was used by the study to estimate nucleated cell counts. This table comes from immunoSEQ multiplex PCR, and its TCRdb copy is limited to in-frame clones, with some not included. For V, J and clone size, that table is used; D and trimming come from the DNA. The profile covers about 34,000 clones, with about 80% appearing a single time and approximately 15% taken by the ten largest. Germline values: CDR1 SGHVS, CDR2 FQNEAQ. The ends lost 5 bases at V and 8 bases at J; junction bases unmatched: 12. The CDR3 has 15 residues. The clonotype originates from a woman in her 70s with acute or convalescent COVID-19. The specimen sequenced was peripheral blood. The rearrangement links TRBV7-8 to TRBJ1-2, with 9 bases fitting TRBD1. DNA for the CDR3: TGTGCCAGCAGCGATCGGGACAGGGAGATATGGGGCTACACCTTC. It codes for CASSDRDREIWGYTF.